A selection of T cell receptor beta chains follows, all from one sample in a study of T-cell memory formation after mild COVID-19. Using its own MiXCR run on the 5' RACE reads, TCRdb lists one record per CDR3 protein. Of about half a million distinct CDR3 sequences in the sample, approximately 18% were seen once. Sequencing was performed on PBMCs or a T cell subset sorted from them (not recorded which). These receptors all come from an adult woman who had mild COVID-19 (a few samples of this study predate the infection). Cell type and time point are not known. The CDR3 runs from the conserved cysteine through the conserved F or W. D genes are given only for firm matches. Size is stated for part of the rows, as once, few or many counts, or as a class when the clone is expanded.

v_gene,j_gene,abundance,d_gene,CDR3nt,CDR3aa
TRBV5-6,TRBJ1-1,NA,NA,TGTGCCAGCAGCCGACAGCGCACTGAAGCTTTCTTT,CASSRQRTEAFF
TRBV12-3/TRBV12-4,TRBJ2-7,NA,NA,TGTGCCAGCAGACCCCCTGCAGGCTACGAGCAGTACTTC,CASRPPAGYEQYF
TRBV29-1,TRBJ2-1,few,TRBD2,TGCAGCGTTCGAGGACTAGCGGGAGGGCATAGTGAGCAGTTCTTC,CSVRGLAGGHSEQFF
TRBV12-3/TRBV12-4,TRBJ1-1,many,NA,TGTGCCAGCAGTTTAGCGCTGGGGAACACTGAAGCTTTCTTT,CASSLALGNTEAFF
TRBV6-6,TRBJ1-1,NA,NA,TGTGCCAGCAGTTACTCAGGGACGAACACTGAAGCTTTCTTT,CASSYSGTNTEAFF
TRBV18,TRBJ1-5,NA,NA,TGTGCCAGCTCACCATTGGCAGACAATCAGCCCCAGCATTTT,CASSPLADNQPQHF
TRBV5-5,TRBJ1-1,many,NA,TGTGCCAGCAGCTCGGTGAACACTGAAGCTTTCTTT,CASSSVNTEAFF
TRBV20-1,TRBJ2-3,NA,NA,TGCAGTGCTAGAGTCGGCTCCACTAGCACAGATACGCAGTATTTT,CSARVGSTSTDTQYF
TRBV6-5,TRBJ2-1,NA,NA,TGTGCCAGCAGCCGATCTCCGGGTAACAATGAGCAGTTCTTC,CASSRSPGNNEQFF
TRBV15,TRBJ2-7,NA,NA,TGTGCCACCAGCAGAGTTTTAGCGACCTACGAGCAGTACTTC,CATSRVLATYEQYF
TRBV4-1,TRBJ1-2,few,NA,TGCGCCAGCAGCCAAGGTCCGGGCGGATATGGCTACACCTTC,CASSQGPGGYGYTF
TRBV7-3,TRBJ2-3,few,NA,TGTGCCAGCAGCTTAAGGACAGACAGCGTTACAGATACGCAGTATTTT,CASSLRTDSVTDTQYF
TRBV3-1,TRBJ2-7,few,NA,TGTGCCAGCAGCCAAGGGAGACTTATCTACGAGCAGTACTTC,CASSQGRLIYEQYF
TRBV10-3,TRBJ2-1,NA,NA,TGTGCCATCAGTATGGATAGTGAGCAGTTCTTC,CAISMDSEQFF
TRBV28,TRBJ2-5,many,TRBD2,TGTGCCAGCAGTCTTATGGGGGCGGCGGGAGGGCCCCAAGAGACCCAGTACTTC,CASSLMGAAGGPQETQYF
TRBV29-1,TRBJ2-5,few,NA,TGCAGCGTTGTCACAGCGGGAGAGACCCAGTACTTC,CSVVTAGETQYF
TRBV7-9,TRBJ2-4,few,NA,TGTGCCAGCAGCTTAGCAGGGTGGGAAAACATTCAGTACTTC,CASSLAGWENIQYF
TRBV7-8,TRBJ2-1,few,TRBD2,TGTGCCAGCAGCTCGCGGGGGGAGGGGTTCTTC,CASSSRGEGFF
TRBV5-6,TRBJ1-1,NA,NA,TGTGCCAGCAGCTTATATGGACGGTATGAAGCTTTCTTT,CASSLYGRYEAFF
TRBV7-2,TRBJ1-5,NA,NA,TGTGCCAGCAGCTTATGGTCCAGTAGCAATCAGCCCCAGCATTTT,CASSLWSSSNQPQHF
TRBV14,TRBJ2-5,NA,NA,TGTGCCAGCAGCCAAAGAGACAGGTCGACCCAGTACTTC,CASSQRDRSTQYF
TRBV30,TRBJ1-1,few,NA,TGTGCCTGGACGAGAACCAACATGAACACTGAAGCTTTCTTT,CAWTRTNMNTEAFF
TRBV4-1,TRBJ2-6,few,NA,TGCGCCAGCAGCCAAGATTCCAGGTGGCAACCTCCTGGGGCCAACGTCCTGACTTTC,CASSQDSRWQPPGANVLTF
TRBV10-3,TRBJ2-2,few,TRBD2,TGTGCCATCAGAAACCTCGCCGGACTAGCGGAGAACACCGGGGAGCTGTTTTTT,CAIRNLAGLAENTGELFF
TRBV29-1,TRBJ1-2,few,NA,TGCAGCGTTGAGGGGGACTATGGCTACACCTTC,CSVEGDYGYTF
TRBV18,TRBJ2-7,few,TRBD2,TGTGCCAGCTCACTCACCCCCTCTGCGGGACTAGACTACGAGCAGTACTTC,CASSLTPSAGLDYEQYF
TRBV7-6,TRBJ1-1,NA,NA,TGTGCCAGCAGCGCCGTGGGGGGAGACACTGAAGCTTTCTTT,CASSAVGGDTEAFF
TRBV24-1,TRBJ1-5,few,NA,TGTGCCACCAGTGCCAACAGGTATAGCAATCAGCCCCAGCATTTT,CATSANRYSNQPQHF
TRBV20-1,TRBJ2-7,few,TRBD1,TGCAGTGCTAGAGGGCGGGACAGGGGGCCACACGAGCAGTACTTC,CSARGRDRGPHEQYF